This T cell receptor (beta chain) appears in the sequencing data of a study of blood T cell repertoires in COVID-19. Study-wide context: T cells, B-cell-depleted T cells, or PBMCs provided the cDNA or gDNA that served as material.

The repertoire was sequenced with immunoSEQ multiplex PCR; TCRdb's copy has only in-frame clones and lacks some. The sample lists 55,000 to 75,000 clones; under 95% were seen once. Deletions cut 2 bases from V and 5 bases from J, with 9 bases between. This CDR3 is 13 amino acids long. Germline lookup yields CDR1 MNHEY and CDR2 SVGAGI. Sequences were obtained from peripheral blood. The receptor was derived from a human donor in a cohort sampled during active COVID-19. This chain links TRBV6-5 with TRBJ1-1; the D is unclear. The chain's CDR3 is CASSYGRETEAFF. As DNA, the CDR3 is TGTGCCAGCAGTTACGGTAGGGAGACTGAAGCTTTCTTT.